This record covers a single T cell receptor (beta chain). The data are from a study of beta chain features in type 1 diabetes. This CDR3 is built from 15 residues. Germline V CDR1 and CDR2: SGHRS, YFSETQ. The germline V and J ends were trimmed by 4 bases and 5 bases, with 19 bases remaining between them. As every portion of the isolated RNA was reverse transcribed, the sequencing read expressed TCRB transcripts. Here immunoSEQ multiplex PCR was the method, and the copy in TCRdb shows in-frame clones only, minus some. The sample lists about 360,000 clones; 10% to 15% were seen once. This chain links TRBV5-1 with TRBJ2-7; tentative D call: TRBD2 (5 bases). This TCR was recovered from a man aged 18-30 years in good health. Source material: naive CD4+ T cells from blood. Here the CDR3 reads CASSRGIGPRDEQYF. CDR3 coding DNA: TGCGCCAGCAGCCGGGGAATTGGCCCGCGGGACGAGCAGTACTTC.